In this sample, the clone carrying this T cell receptor (beta chain) turned up once. Looked up from germline, CDR1 is GTSNPN and CDR2 is SVGIG (reference sequence). V lost 4 bases to trimming and J lost 13 bases; unmatched junction nucleotides: 17. The CDR3 spans 14 residues. The sample belongs to a study of blood T cell repertoires in COVID-19. Sequencing used immunoSEQ multiplex PCR; TCRdb keeps in-frame clones, though not all of them. Of about 170,000 clones in the sample, over 80% are singletons; the top ten hold roughly 9.1%. The sample consisted of peripheral blood. The chain combines TRBV30 with TRBJ1-2; 8 positions match TRBD1. The sequence derives from an elderly woman with active or convalescent COVID-19. This CDR3 reads CAWMKKDRVLRRTF. The CDR3 DNA reads TGTGCCTGGATGAAGAAGGACAGGGTCCTCCGTCGCACCTTC.